The source of this T cell receptor (beta chain) is a study of T cell repertoires in cytomegalovirus infection. About the research overall: Public TCR beta signatures provided an indication of both CMV infection and a matching HLA type. Study observations and caveats: Across the ex vivo response, the dominant clonotypes were HLA-C-restricted CMV-specific TCR beta clonotypes. Cumulative public TCR beta family frequency identified carriers of CMV plus the relevant HLA.

From the reads, TCRdb called clonotypes with MiXCR, one entry per CDR3 protein. The sample has about 450,000 distinct CDR3 sequences, approximately 31% seen once. Notes on this clonotype: Its antigen is currently unknown.

The V segment lost 1 base and the J segment 5 bases; nucleotides outside the gene matches: 16. The CDR3 loop spans 19 amino acids. Germline CDR1 DFQATT, CDR2 SNEGSKA (reference sequence). This chain links TRBV20-1 with TRBJ2-5; TRBD2 aligns across 13 bases. The sample taken for sequencing was PBMCs. The clonotype was recovered from a human donor in good health (CMV status not recorded). Some clones in this sample may be carry-over from other donors' samples. The CDR3 bases are TGCAGTGCTAGAGGGGGAACCCGACTAGCGGGGGGAATGTTGGAGACCCAGTACTTC. It is translated as CSARGGTRLAGGMLETQYF.